The T cell receptor (beta chain) described here comes from a study of CD8+CD57+ T cells in acquired aplastic anemia. As for the study in general: DNA from sorted CD4+ and CD8+ cells averaged around 3.5 ug. Study results and caveats: Patients had roughly 31 CD8+ CDR3 sequences in common with controls (the shared set).

Whoever was chosen for sequencing had shown CD8+CD57+ cell expansion by flow cytometry. Each patient had severe acquired aplastic anemia. Germline CDR1 reads KGHDR; CDR2 reads SFDVKD. CDR3 length: 13 residues. Trimming took off 3 bases at V and 4 bases at J, with 6 bases between the two ends. Genomic DNA was employed as the template in profiling TCR beta VDJ and CDR3. Each CDR3 protein gets one entry after TCRdb re-called the reads with MiXCR. The sample yields about 180,000 distinct CDR3 sequences, almost 50% seen once. A few counts support this clonotype. The antigen remains undetermined. This TCR was sampled from a human donor with aplastic anemia. What was sequenced was sorted CD4+, CD8+, or CD8+CD57+ T cells (not recorded which) from PBMCs. The V and J genes are TRBV24-1 and TRBJ2-1; perhaps TRBD1 as D (5 bases). The CDR3 sequence is CATSDNRYNEQFF. The CDR3 bases are TGTGCCACCAGTGATAACAGGTACAATGAGCAGTTCTTC.